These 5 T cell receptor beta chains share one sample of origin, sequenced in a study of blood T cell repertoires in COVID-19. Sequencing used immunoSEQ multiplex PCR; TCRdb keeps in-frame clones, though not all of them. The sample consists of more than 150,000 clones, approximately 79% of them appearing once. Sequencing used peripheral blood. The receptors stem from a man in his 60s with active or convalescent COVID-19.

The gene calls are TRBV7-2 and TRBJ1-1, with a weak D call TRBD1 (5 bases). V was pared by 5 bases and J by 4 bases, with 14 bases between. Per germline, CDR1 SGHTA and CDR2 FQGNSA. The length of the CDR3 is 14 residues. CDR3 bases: TGTGCCAGCAGCCCACCCCGTGGGGCCACTGAAGCTTTCTTT. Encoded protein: CASSPPRGATEAFF.

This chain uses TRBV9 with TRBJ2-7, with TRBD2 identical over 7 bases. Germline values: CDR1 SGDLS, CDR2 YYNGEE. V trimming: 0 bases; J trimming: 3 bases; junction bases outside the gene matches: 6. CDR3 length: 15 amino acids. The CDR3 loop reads CASSVEGGRGYEQYF. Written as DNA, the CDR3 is TGTGCCAGCAGCGTAGAGGGCGGGAGAGGCTACGAGCAGTACTTC.

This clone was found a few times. The CDR3 sequence: CASRGQAGGKLFF. In nucleotides, the CDR3 is TGTGCCAGCCGGGGTCAGGCGGGGGGAAAACTGTTTTTT. The chain links TRBV7-2 to TRBJ1-4; the D gene is possibly TRBD1 (5 bases). Germline V lookup: CDR1 SGHTA, CDR2 FQGNSA. The V end lost 8 bases, the J end lost 10 bases, and 17 bases lay between the germline ends. The CDR3 consists of 13 residues. The variable domain in full, with the rest retrieved from reference TRBV7-2 and TRBJ1-4, is GAGVSQSPSNKVTEKGKDVELRCDPISGHTALYWYRQSLGQGLEFLIYFQGNSAPDKSGLPSDRFSAERTGGSVSTLTIQRTQQEDSAVYLCASRGQAGGKLFFGSGTQLSVL.

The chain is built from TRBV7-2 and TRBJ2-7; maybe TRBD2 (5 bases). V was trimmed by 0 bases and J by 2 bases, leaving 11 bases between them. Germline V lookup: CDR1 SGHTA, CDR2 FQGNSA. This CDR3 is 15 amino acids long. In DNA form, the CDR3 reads TGTGCCAGCAGCTTAGCCCCAACTAGTCCCTACGAGCAGTACTTC. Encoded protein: CASSLAPTSPYEQYF.

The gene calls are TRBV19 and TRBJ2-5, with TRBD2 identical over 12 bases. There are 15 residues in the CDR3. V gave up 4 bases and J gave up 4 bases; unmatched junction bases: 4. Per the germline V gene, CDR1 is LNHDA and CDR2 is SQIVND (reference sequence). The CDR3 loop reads CASSTPSGRGETQYF. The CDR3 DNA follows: TGTGCCAGTAGTACCCCTAGCGGGAGGGGAGAGACCCAGTACTTC. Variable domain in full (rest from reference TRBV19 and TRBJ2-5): DGGITQSPKYLFRKEGQNVTLSCEQNLNHDAMYWYRQDPGQGLRLIYYSQIVNDFQKGDIAEGYSVSREKKESFPLTVTSAQKNPTAFYLCASSTPSGRGETQYFGPGTRLLVL.